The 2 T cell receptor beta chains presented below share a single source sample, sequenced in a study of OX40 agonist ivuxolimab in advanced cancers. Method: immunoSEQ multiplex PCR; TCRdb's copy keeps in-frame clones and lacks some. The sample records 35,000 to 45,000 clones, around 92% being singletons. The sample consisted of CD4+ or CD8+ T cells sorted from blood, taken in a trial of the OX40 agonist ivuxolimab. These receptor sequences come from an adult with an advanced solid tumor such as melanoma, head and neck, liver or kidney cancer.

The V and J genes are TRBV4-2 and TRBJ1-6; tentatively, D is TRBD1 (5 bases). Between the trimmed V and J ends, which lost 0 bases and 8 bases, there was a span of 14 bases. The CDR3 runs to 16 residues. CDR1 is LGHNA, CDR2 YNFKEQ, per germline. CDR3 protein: CASSQEEGTDYSPLHF. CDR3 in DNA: TGTGCCAGCAGCCAAGAGGAAGGGACGGATTATTCACCCCTCCACTTT.

The CDR3 bases are TGTGCCAGCAGTTACCTCAGCTCAATTGGGGAGACCCAGTACTTC. Translated: CASSYLSSIGETQYF. The V and J genes are TRBV6-6 and TRBJ2-5; D remains ambiguous. The germline gives CDR1 MNHNY, CDR2 SVGAGI (reference sequence). The CDR3 has 15 amino acids. V was shortened by 2 bases and J by 5 bases, with 15 bases between the two germline ends.